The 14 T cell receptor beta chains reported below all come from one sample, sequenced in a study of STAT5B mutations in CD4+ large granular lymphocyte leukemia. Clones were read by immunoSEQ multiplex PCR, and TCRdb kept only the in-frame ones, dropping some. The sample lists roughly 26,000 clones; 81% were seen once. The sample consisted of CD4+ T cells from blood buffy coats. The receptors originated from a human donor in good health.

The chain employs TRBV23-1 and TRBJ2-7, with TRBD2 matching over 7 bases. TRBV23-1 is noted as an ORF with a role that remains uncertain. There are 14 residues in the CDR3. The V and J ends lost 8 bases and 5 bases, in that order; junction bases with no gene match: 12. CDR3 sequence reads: CASCPGRGGNEQYF. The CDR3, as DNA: TGCGCCAGCTGCCCGGGGAGGGGAGGCAACGAGCAGTACTTC.

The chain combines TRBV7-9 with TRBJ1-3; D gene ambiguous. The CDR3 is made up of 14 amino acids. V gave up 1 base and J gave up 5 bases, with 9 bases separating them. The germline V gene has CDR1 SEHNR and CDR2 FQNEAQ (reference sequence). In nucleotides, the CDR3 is TGTGCCAGCAGCTTAGATTTGGGAAGAAACACCATATATTTT. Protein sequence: CASSLDLGRNTIYF.

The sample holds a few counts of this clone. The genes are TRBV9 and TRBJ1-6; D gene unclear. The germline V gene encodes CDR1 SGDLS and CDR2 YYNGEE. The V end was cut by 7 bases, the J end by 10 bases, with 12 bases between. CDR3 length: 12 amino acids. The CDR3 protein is CASGLSGSPLHF. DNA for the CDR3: TGTGCCAGCGGCCTATCGGGGTCACCCCTCCACTTT.

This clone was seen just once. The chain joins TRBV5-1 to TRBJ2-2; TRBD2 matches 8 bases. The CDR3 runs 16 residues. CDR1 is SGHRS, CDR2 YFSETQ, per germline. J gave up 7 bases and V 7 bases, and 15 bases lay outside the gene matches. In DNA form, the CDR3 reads TGCGCCAGCTCGGTAGGGTCCAGCGGGAGTATCGGGGAGCTGTTTTTT. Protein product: CASSVGSSGSIGELFF.

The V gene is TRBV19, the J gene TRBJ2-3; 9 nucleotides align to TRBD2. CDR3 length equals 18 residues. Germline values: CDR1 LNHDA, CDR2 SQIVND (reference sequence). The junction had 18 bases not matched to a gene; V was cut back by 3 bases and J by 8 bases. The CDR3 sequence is CASSIHAGTSRGVVTQYF. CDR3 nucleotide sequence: TGTGCCAGTAGTATCCACGCCGGGACTAGCAGGGGAGTGGTTACGCAGTATTTT. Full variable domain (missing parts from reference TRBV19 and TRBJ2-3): DGGITQSPKYLFRKEGQNVTLSCEQNLNHDAMYWYRQDPGQGLRLIYYSQIVNDFQKGDIAEGYSVSREKKESFPLTVTSAQKNPTAFYLCASSIHAGTSRGVVTQYFGPGTRLTVL.

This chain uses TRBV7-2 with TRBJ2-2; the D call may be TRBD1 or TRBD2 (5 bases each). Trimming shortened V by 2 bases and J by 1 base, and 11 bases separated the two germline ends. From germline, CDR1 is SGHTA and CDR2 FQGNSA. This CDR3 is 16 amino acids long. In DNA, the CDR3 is TGTGCCAGCAGCTTATTTGGGGGAAGGAACACCGGGGAGCTGTTTTTT. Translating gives CASSLFGGRNTGELFF.

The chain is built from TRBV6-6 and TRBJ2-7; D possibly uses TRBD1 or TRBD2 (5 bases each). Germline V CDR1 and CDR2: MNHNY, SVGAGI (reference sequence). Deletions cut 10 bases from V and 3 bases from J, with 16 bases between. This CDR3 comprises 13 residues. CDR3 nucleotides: TGTGCCACCGGCGGGTCGAGGGGCTACGAGCAGTACTTC. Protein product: CATGGSRGYEQYF.

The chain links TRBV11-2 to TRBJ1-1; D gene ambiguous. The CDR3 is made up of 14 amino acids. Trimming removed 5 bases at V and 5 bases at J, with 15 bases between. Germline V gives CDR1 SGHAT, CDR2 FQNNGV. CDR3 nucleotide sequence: TGTGCCAGCAGCCCTGACCCGGGGAGGACTGAAGCTTTCTTT. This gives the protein CASSPDPGRTEAFF. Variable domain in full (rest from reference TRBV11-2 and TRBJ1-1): EAGVAQSPRYKIIEKRQSVAFWCNPISGHATLYWYQQILGQGPKLLIQFQNNGVVDDSQLPKDRFSAERLKGVDSTLKIQPAKLEDSAVYLCASSPDPGRTEAFFGQGTRLTVV.

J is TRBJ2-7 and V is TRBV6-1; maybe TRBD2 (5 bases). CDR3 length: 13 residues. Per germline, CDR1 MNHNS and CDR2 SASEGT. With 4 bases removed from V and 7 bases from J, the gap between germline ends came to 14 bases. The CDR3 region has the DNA TGTGCCAGCAGTGTCCGACGGACGGGGGAGCAGTACGTC. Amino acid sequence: CASSVRRTGEQYV.

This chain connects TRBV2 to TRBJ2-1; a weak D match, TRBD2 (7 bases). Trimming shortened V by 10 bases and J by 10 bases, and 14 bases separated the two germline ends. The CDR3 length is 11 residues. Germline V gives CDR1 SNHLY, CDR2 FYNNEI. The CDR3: CATGRGREQFF. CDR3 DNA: TGTGCCACCGGGCGGGGGCGCGAGCAGTTCTTC.

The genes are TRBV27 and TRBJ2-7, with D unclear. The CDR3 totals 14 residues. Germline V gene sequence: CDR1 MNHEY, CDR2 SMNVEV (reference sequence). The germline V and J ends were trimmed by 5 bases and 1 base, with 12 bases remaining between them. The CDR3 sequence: CASSRIDPSYEQYF. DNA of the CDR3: TGTGCCAGCAGTCGAATTGATCCTTCCTACGAGCAGTACTTC.

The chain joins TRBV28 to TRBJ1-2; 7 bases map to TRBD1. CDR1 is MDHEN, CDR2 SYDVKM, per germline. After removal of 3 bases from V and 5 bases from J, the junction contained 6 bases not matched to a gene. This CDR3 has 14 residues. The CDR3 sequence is CASSFRQGKYGYTF. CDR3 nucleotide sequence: TGTGCCAGCAGTTTTCGACAGGGCAAATATGGCTACACCTTC.

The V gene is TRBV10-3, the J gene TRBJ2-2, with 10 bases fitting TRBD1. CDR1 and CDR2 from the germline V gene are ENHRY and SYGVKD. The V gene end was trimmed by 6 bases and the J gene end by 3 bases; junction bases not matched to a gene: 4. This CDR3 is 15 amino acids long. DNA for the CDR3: TGTGCCATCAGGGGGACAGGGGCCGACACCGGGGAGCTGTTTTTT. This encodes CAIRGTGADTGELFF.

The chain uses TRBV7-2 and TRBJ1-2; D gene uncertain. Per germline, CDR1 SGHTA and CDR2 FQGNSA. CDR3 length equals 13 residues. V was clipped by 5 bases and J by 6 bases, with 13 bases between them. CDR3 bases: TGTGCCAGCAGCCAAATTGTATCGGATGGCTACACCTTC. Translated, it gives CASSQIVSDGYTF. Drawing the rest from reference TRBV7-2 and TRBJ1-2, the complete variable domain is GAGVSQSPSNKVTEKGKDVELRCDPISGHTALYWYRQSLGQGLEFLIYFQGNSAPDKSGLPSDRFSAERTGGSVSTLTIQRTQQEDSAVYLCASSQIVSDGYTFGSGTRLTVV.